Each of the 5 T cell receptor beta chains below was sequenced from the same sample in a study of cytomegalovirus exposure and HLA in healthy donors (dated by TCRdb to about 2017). Receptor amplification or capture employed the immunoSEQ multiplex PCR assay. For the multiplex PCR, a mixture combining 60 forward primers for TCR Vbeta segments and 13 reverse primers for TCR Jbeta segments was used. Held by TCRdb, this immuneACCESS table contains in-frame sequences only and omits some clones. Under half of the omission traces to an unresolved V gene where checked; the cause of the rest is unknown. Present in this sample are over 80,000 clones, approximately 85% of which were seen just once. The ten largest clones capture approximately 3.6% of the sample. The sequencing input was PBMCs. These receptors were taken from a man aged 30-40 years in good health and CMV-seropositive.

The gene calls are TRBV28 and TRBJ1-4, with D hard to call. This CDR3 spans 13 amino acids. CDR1 is MDHEN, CDR2 SYDVKM, per germline. The germline V and J ends were trimmed by 2 bases and 4 bases, with 5 bases remaining between them. The CDR3 sequence is CASSLGLNEKLFF. The CDR3 DNA reads as TGTGCCAGCAGTTTAGGGCTTAATGAAAAACTGTTTTTT.

A few counts support this clone. The chain is built from TRBV19 and TRBJ2-7; 10 nucleotides line up with TRBD2. J lost 3 bases, V lost 4 bases, and 9 bases had no gene match. This CDR3 has 16 amino acids. The germline V gene has CDR1 LNHDA and CDR2 SQIVND (reference sequence). Written as DNA, the CDR3 is TGTGCCAGTAGTAAGTCTAGCGGGAGCTCTGGCTACGAGCAGTACTTC. Residues: CASSKSSGSSGYEQYF.

This clone has just one count. The genes are TRBV2 and TRBJ1-2; weak D call: TRBD1 (5 bases). This CDR3 spans 13 amino acids. Germline V lookup: CDR1 SNHLY, CDR2 FYNNEI. V was pared by 6 bases and J by 3 bases, with 11 bases between. This chain's CDR3 is CASSRDFYYGYTF. Here the CDR3 DNA reads TGTGCCAGCAGCCGGGACTTCTACTATGGCTACACCTTC.

The chain combines TRBV9 with TRBJ2-5; the match to TRBD2 covers 8 bases. Germline assignment: CDR1 SGDLS and CDR2 YYNGEE. The V segment lost 4 bases and the J segment 3 bases; nucleotides outside the gene matches: 11. The CDR3 is 16 amino acids. The CDR3 DNA reads as TGTGCCAGCAGCCCGAGGGGGGCGGGAGGAGAAGAGACCCAGTACTTC. Translation gives CASSPRGAGGEETQYF.

The chain has TRBV7-8 and TRBJ2-7; 9 bases map to TRBD1. Looked up from germline, CDR1 is SGHVS and CDR2 is FQNEAQ. The CDR3 runs 16 residues. The V and J ends lost 3 bases and 4 bases, in that order; junction bases with no gene match: 10. The CDR3, as DNA: TGTGCCAGCAGCTTCCCCACCAAGGGACAGGGTTACGAGCAGTACTTC. Amino acid sequence: CASSFPTKGQGYEQYF.